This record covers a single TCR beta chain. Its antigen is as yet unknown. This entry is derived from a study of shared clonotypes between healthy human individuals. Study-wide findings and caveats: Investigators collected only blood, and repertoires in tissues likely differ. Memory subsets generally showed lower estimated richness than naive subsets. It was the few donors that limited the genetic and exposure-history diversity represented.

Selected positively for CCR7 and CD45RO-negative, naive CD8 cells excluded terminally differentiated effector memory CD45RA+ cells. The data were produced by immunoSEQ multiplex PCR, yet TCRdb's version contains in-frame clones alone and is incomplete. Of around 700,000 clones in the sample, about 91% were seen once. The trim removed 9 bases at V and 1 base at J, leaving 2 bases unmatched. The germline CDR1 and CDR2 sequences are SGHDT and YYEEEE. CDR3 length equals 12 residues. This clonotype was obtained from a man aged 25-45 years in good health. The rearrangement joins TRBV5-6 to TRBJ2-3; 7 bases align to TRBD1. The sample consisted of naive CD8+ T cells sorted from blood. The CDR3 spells CATGQGTDTQYF. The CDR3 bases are TGTGCCACCGGACAGGGCACAGATACGCAGTATTTT.